Shown below are 29 T cell receptor beta chains from a single sample sequenced in a study of cytomegalovirus exposure and HLA in healthy donors. PCR used 60 Vbeta primers and 13 Jbeta primers. Generated by immunoSEQ multiplex PCR, the TCRdb table keeps only in-frame clones and is missing some. The sample holds around 67,000 clones, around 64% seen once. Sequenced input: PBMCs. The source is a woman aged 50 to 60 in good health and CMV-seronegative.

The chain joins TRBV5-8 to TRBJ2-7, with 12 positions matching TRBD2. The CDR3 extends over 15 amino acids. Germline V lookup: CDR1 SGHTS, CDR2 YDEGEE. V lost 0 bases to trimming and J lost 7 bases; unmatched junction nucleotides: 5. CDR3 sequence: CASSLGLAGAGEQYF. The CDR3, as DNA: TGTGCCAGCAGCTTGGGACTAGCGGGAGCGGGTGAGCAGTACTTC.

The chain uses TRBV29-1 and TRBJ2-3; D is possibly TRBD2 (5 bases). V lost 4 bases to trimming and J lost 0 bases, with 17 bases between them. This CDR3 has 16 amino acids. Germline assignment: CDR1 SQVTM and CDR2 ANQGSEA. The CDR3 nucleotides read TGCAGCGTTGTTGGCGGGCGTCTAGGAAGCACAGATACGCAGTATTTT. Translated, it gives CSVVGGRLGSTDTQYF.

This clone was detected a few times. The chain uses TRBV7-2 and TRBJ2-5; D may be TRBD1 (6 bases). Germline V gene data show CDR1 as SGHTA and CDR2 as FQGNSA. The CDR3 spans 15 residues. V lost 5 bases to trimming and J lost 7 bases, with 20 bases between them. CDR3: CASSPGQLELGTQYF. For the CDR3, the DNA is TGTGCCAGCAGCCCTGGACAGCTTGAATTAGGGACCCAGTACTTC.

The chain is built from TRBV2 and TRBJ1-1, with 10 bases matching TRBD1. The germline gives CDR1 SNHLY, CDR2 FYNNEI. V was pared by 10 bases and J by 4 bases, with 9 bases of the junction left unmatched. The CDR3 has 14 residues. The CDR3 reads CATRTGGSVTEAFF. The CDR3 nucleotides are TGTGCCACCCGGACAGGGGGGTCGGTCACTGAAGCTTTCTTT.

The chain links TRBV10-1 to TRBJ2-7; 9 bases map to TRBD1. Germline CDR1 is WNHNN and CDR2 is SYGVQD (reference sequence). The V gene end was trimmed by 4 bases and the J gene end by 4 bases; junction bases not matched to a gene: 5. This CDR3 has 14 amino acids. CDR3 amino acids: CASSGGTGRYEQYF. The CDR3, as DNA: TGCGCCAGCAGTGGAGGGACAGGGAGGTACGAGCAGTACTTC.

This clone occurred a few times. The V and J genes are TRBV28 and TRBJ1-2; no clear D gene. Trimming took 2 bases from V and 5 from J, leaving 18 bases between them. The CDR3 loop spans 16 amino acids. CDR1 is MDHEN and CDR2 is SYDVKM in the germline V gene. CDR3 coding DNA: TGTGCCAGCAGTTTAATCCCCTCGACGGGAAATTATGGCTACACCTTC. Its translation: CASSLIPSTGNYGYTF.

This clone has only a few counts. J is TRBJ1-2 and V is TRBV30; D is unresolved. V was cut by 6 bases and J by 4 bases, with 12 bases left in between. The CDR3 has 12 amino acids. The germline CDR1 and CDR2 sequences are GTSNPN and SVGIG (reference sequence). The CDR3 is CACDTVGYGYTF. In DNA, the CDR3 is TGTGCCTGCGACACTGTAGGCTATGGCTACACCTTC.

The chain uses TRBV5-1 and TRBJ1-1, with unresolved D. The CDR3 spans 18 residues. Trimming removed 1 base at V and 0 bases at J, with 19 bases between. Germline V gene lookup returns CDR1 SGHRS and CDR2 YFSETQ. CDR3 coding DNA: TGCGCCAGCAGCTTGTCAGGACCAGCTGGCGGGATGAACACTGAAGCTTTCTTT. Residues: CASSLSGPAGGMNTEAFF.

This rearrangement joins TRBV10-1 to TRBJ2-7, with a possible D match to TRBD2 (6 bases). CDR1 and CDR2 from the germline V gene are WNHNN and SYGVQD (reference sequence). Trimming removed 4 bases from V and 1 base from J, with 8 bases in between. This CDR3 comprises 13 residues. The CDR3 here is CASSAGTSYEQYF. CDR3 nucleotide sequence: TGCGCCAGCAGTGCCGGGACTTCCTACGAGCAGTACTTC.

The CDR3 here is CASSLGSTGNQPQHF. The DNA for the CDR3 is TGTGCCAGCAGCTTAGGAAGTACGGGCAATCAGCCCCAGCATTTT. The chain is built from TRBV13 and TRBJ1-5; no clear D gene. V dropped 0 bases and J dropped 2 bases, with 8 bases sitting between them. Per germline, CDR1 PRHDT and CDR2 FYEKMQ (reference sequence). The CDR3 sequence is 15 residues long.

The J gene is TRBJ2-7, the V gene TRBV2; 9 nucleotides agree with TRBD1. Germline V gene lookup returns CDR1 SNHLY and CDR2 FYNNEI. This CDR3 has 14 residues. Trimming took 5 bases from V and 11 from J; bases not matched to a gene: 13. The CDR3 nucleotides are TGTGCCAGCAGTAAAATGGGACAGGGCTCGTTGAAGTACTTC. Translation gives CASSKMGQGSLKYF.

The gene calls are TRBV14 and TRBJ1-2; no clear D. V lost 3 bases to trimming and J lost 0 bases, with 11 bases between them. Germline V gene lookup returns CDR1 SGHDN and CDR2 FVKESK. The CDR3 covers 15 residues. Written as DNA, the CDR3 is TGTGCCAGCAGCCATATTGGCAGGACTAACTATGGCTACACCTTC. It is translated as CASSHIGRTNYGYTF.

The V call is TRBV6-5, the J call TRBJ1-3, with 8 bases aligning to TRBD1. The germline V gene has CDR1 MNHEY and CDR2 SVGAGI. The V gene end was trimmed by 6 bases and the J gene end by 0 bases; junction bases not matched to a gene: 4. CDR3 size: 15 residues. This CDR3 reads CASRSGGDSGNTIYF. CDR3 DNA: TGTGCCAGCAGGTCAGGGGGCGACTCTGGAAACACCATATATTTT.

This chain links TRBV30 with TRBJ2-1, with 15 nucleotides matching TRBD2. The CDR3 extends over 16 amino acids. After removal of 3 bases from V and 4 bases from J, the junction contained 4 bases not matched to a gene. From germline, CDR1 is GTSNPN and CDR2 SVGIG (reference sequence). The CDR3 coding sequence is TGTGCCTGGAGCGGGACTAGCGGGAGGACATACAATGAGCAGTTCTTC. Its translation: CAWSGTSGRTYNEQFF.

The gene calls are TRBV7-2 and TRBJ2-5; D ambiguous. Trimming took 4 bases from V and 2 from J, leaving 11 bases between them. CDR1 and CDR2 (germline): SGHTA, FQGNSA. This CDR3 is built from 14 residues. The CDR3 region has the DNA TGTGCCAGCAGCTCAAGCCTCTTACAAGAGACCCAGTACTTC. It specifies CASSSSLLQETQYF.

The chain employs TRBV15 and TRBJ1-2, with TRBD1 matching 11 bases. The CDR3 is 15 amino acids. Germline V lookup: CDR1 LNHNV, CDR2 YYDKDF (reference sequence). V shed 3 bases and J 4 bases; nucleotides not matched to a gene: 4. CDR3 amino acids: CATSSRTGGGYGYTF. DNA for the CDR3: TGTGCCACCAGCAGCCGGACAGGGGGCGGCTATGGCTACACCTTC.

The rearrangement joins TRBV28 to TRBJ2-5; a weak D match, TRBD2 (5 bases). CDR1 and CDR2 from the germline V gene are MDHEN and SYDVKM. CDR3 length: 14 residues. Trimming removed 5 bases at V and 4 bases at J, with 14 bases between. In DNA form, the CDR3 reads TGTGCCAGCAGTGAGGCCAGCGGCGGAGAGACCCAGTACTTC. This sequence encodes CASSEASGGETQYF.

This clone is labeled medium-sized. The rearrangement links TRBV6-5 to TRBJ1-2; 8 bases fit TRBD1. The CDR3 is made up of 13 amino acids. The junction had 3 bases not matched to a gene; V was cut back by 5 bases and J by 4 bases. Germline loops: CDR1 MNHEY, CDR2 SVGAGI. The CDR3 loop is CASSPTGGYGYTF. The CDR3 DNA follows: TGTGCCAGCAGTCCCACAGGGGGCTATGGCTACACCTTC.

This clone was recorded a few times. The chain combines TRBV5-1 with TRBJ2-1, with TRBD1 as a possible D gene (6 bases). The V and J ends lost 4 bases and 0 bases respectively, with 14 bases between them. The V gene's germline CDR1 is SGHRS and CDR2 YFSETQ. This CDR3 has 16 residues. CDR3 sequence (DNA): TGCGCCAGCAGCGCACAGGGACAAAGCTCCTACAATGAGCAGTTCTTC. Its protein product is CASSAQGQSSYNEQFF.

This clone appeared once. The chain uses TRBV2 and TRBJ1-5, with 8 bases matching TRBD1. Trimming removed 3 bases from V and 6 bases from J; junction bases left unmatched: 10. This CDR3 has 16 residues. Germline CDR1 and CDR2: SNHLY and FYNNEI. The CDR3 sequence: CASSDRLTGVGQPQHF. The CDR3 bases are TGTGCCAGCAGTGACCGATTGACAGGGGTGGGTCAGCCCCAGCATTTT.

This clone has only one observation. The gene calls are TRBV29-1 and TRBJ2-7; weak D call: TRBD1 (6 bases). Trimming removed 8 bases from V and 2 bases from J, with 13 bases in between. Germline values: CDR1 SQVTM, CDR2 ANQGSEA. The CDR3 loop spans 12 amino acids. The CDR3 nucleotides are TGCAGCACCCGGGACACCACCTACGAGCAGTACTTC. It yields the protein CSTRDTTYEQYF.

The chain joins TRBV6-6 to TRBJ2-1; D is unresolved. Germline CDR1 MNHNY, CDR2 SVGAGI (reference sequence). The V gene lost 7 bases and the J gene lost 0 bases, with 16 bases spanning the gap. The CDR3 is 16 residues long. The CDR3 protein is CASTKTHFSSYNEQFF. Here the CDR3 DNA reads TGTGCCAGCACCAAGACACATTTTAGCTCCTACAATGAGCAGTTCTTC.

The chain carries TRBV28 and TRBJ2-5; D is perhaps TRBD1 (5 bases). The V gene's germline CDR1 is MDHEN and CDR2 SYDVKM. Deletions cut 6 bases from V and 1 base from J, with 9 bases between. The CDR3 length is 13 residues. The CDR3, as DNA: TGTGCCAGCAGCGGACACCCCCAAGAGACCCAGTACTTC. This gives the protein CASSGHPQETQYF.

The V call is TRBV6-5, the J call TRBJ1-1; TRBD1 is a possible D gene (5 bases). The length of the CDR3 is 15 residues. Per germline, CDR1 MNHEY and CDR2 SVGAGI. V lost 5 bases and J 2 bases, leaving 15 bases between the germline ends. CDR3 in amino acids: CASSPRWGSNTEAFF. CDR3 nucleotides: TGTGCCAGCAGTCCCCGTTGGGGCTCCAACACTGAAGCTTTCTTT.

The gene calls are TRBV9 and TRBJ2-7; 9 bases are shared with TRBD2. Germline CDR1 SGDLS, CDR2 YYNGEE. The CDR3 contains 15 residues. The V and J ends lost 2 bases and 3 bases, in that order; junction bases with no gene match: 6. In DNA form, the CDR3 reads TGTGCCAGCAGCGTGGGGACTAGCCCCAGCTACGAGCAGTACTTC. Translation: CASSVGTSPSYEQYF.

The V call is TRBV4-1, the J call TRBJ2-7, with D uncertain. Germline CDR1 reads MGHRA; CDR2 reads YSYEKL. Trimming left V 1 base short and J 4 bases short, with 14 bases between. CDR3 size: 15 residues. CDR3 sequence reads: CASSQAPTQNYEQYF. In DNA form, the CDR3 reads TGCGCCAGCAGCCAAGCCCCGACACAAAATTACGAGCAGTACTTC.

This sequence joins TRBV7-9 and TRBJ2-1; 7 bases line up with TRBD2. The trim removed 2 bases at V and 1 base at J, leaving 5 bases unmatched. CDR1 is SEHNR and CDR2 is FQNEAQ in the germline V gene (reference sequence). This CDR3 region has 16 residues. For the CDR3, the DNA is TGTGCCAGCAGCTTAAAGACTAGCAAGTCCTACAATGAGCAGTTCTTC. Residues: CASSLKTSKSYNEQFF. Filled out from reference TRBV7-9 and TRBJ2-1, the complete variable domain reads DTGVSQNPRHKITKRGQNVTFRCDPISEHNRLYWYRQTLGQGPEFLTYFQNEAQLEKSRLLSDRFSAERPKGSFSTLEIQRTEQGDSAMYLCASSLKTSKSYNEQFFGPGTRLTVL.

The chain links TRBV13 to TRBJ2-1, with 7 bases identical to TRBD2. CDR3 length equals 14 residues. Trimming took 8 bases from V and 8 from J; bases not matched to a gene: 12. The V gene's germline CDR1 is PRHDT and CDR2 FYEKMQ (reference sequence). CDR3 residues: CASAGERGSYEQFF. CDR3 nucleotides: TGTGCCAGCGCGGGGGAGCGCGGGAGCTATGAGCAGTTCTTC.

The chain has TRBV7-3 and TRBJ2-1, with D possibly matching TRBD2 (5 bases). In germline, CDR1 is SGHTA, CDR2 FQGTGA. V was shortened by 2 bases and J by 7 bases, with 15 bases between the two germline ends. The CDR3 runs 15 residues. CDR3 coding DNA: TGTGCCAGCAGCTTAGGTCCGGACTGGGCAAATGAGCAGTTCTTC. Amino acid sequence: CASSLGPDWANEQFF.